This T cell receptor beta chain comes out of a study of neurological immune-mediated disorders. The study, taken as a whole, reports: No CDR3 amino acid sequences were shared by expanded clones across subjects, suggesting private repertoires in all groups.

Germline CDR1 is SEHNR and CDR2 is FQNEAQ (reference sequence). V lost 3 bases to trimming and J lost 8 bases, with 18 bases between them. CDR3 length equals 15 residues. This clonotype was counted at least ten times. Its antigen is unidentified. The time point here: longitudinal time-point 1 (baseline). The authors produced cDNA by 5'RACE using 10-nucleotide random UMIs. A single record per CDR3 protein comes from TCRdb applying MiXCR to the 5' RACE reads. The sample has roughly 61,000 distinct CDR3 sequences, around 11% seen once. Sequencing used PBMCs. The clonotype was recovered from a male donor with HTLV-1-associated myelopathy (HAM/TSP). The chain has TRBV7-9 and TRBJ2-3, with a weak D call TRBD2 (6 bases). The CDR3: CASSFEIAAAATQYF. CDR3 in DNA: TGTGCCAGCAGCTTCGAGATAGCGGCCGCCGCTACGCAGTATTTT.